This T cell receptor beta chain was captured in a study of OX40 agonist ivuxolimab in advanced cancers. At the level of the study: Partial responses were recorded for three patients, including one with hepatocellular carcinoma and two with cutaneous melanoma. General study points: No determination was made of the antigen specificity of the expanded peripheral T cells. Expanded clones tended on average to be more numerous among CD8+ T cells than CD4+.

Anyone with autoimmune disease history or systemic immunosuppression was excluded. The data were produced by immunoSEQ multiplex PCR, yet TCRdb's version contains in-frame clones alone and is incomplete. This table holds about 62,000 clones, 75% to 90% found once. The germline V and J ends were trimmed by 7 bases and 0 bases, with 10 bases remaining between them. CDR3 length equals 15 residues. Germline V gene lookup returns CDR1 SEHNR and CDR2 FQNEAQ (reference sequence). Concerning this clone: The antigen is unknown.

This chain joins TRBV7-9 and TRBJ2-6; D gene uncertain. Sequences were derived from CD4+ or CD8+ T cells sorted from blood, sampled in a trial of the OX40 agonist ivuxolimab. The sequence derives from an adult with an advanced solid tumor such as melanoma, head and neck, liver or kidney cancer. DNA for the CDR3: TGTGCCAGCACCGACTGGTCCTCTGGGGCCAACGTCCTGACTTTC. Its protein product is CASTDWSSGANVLTF.